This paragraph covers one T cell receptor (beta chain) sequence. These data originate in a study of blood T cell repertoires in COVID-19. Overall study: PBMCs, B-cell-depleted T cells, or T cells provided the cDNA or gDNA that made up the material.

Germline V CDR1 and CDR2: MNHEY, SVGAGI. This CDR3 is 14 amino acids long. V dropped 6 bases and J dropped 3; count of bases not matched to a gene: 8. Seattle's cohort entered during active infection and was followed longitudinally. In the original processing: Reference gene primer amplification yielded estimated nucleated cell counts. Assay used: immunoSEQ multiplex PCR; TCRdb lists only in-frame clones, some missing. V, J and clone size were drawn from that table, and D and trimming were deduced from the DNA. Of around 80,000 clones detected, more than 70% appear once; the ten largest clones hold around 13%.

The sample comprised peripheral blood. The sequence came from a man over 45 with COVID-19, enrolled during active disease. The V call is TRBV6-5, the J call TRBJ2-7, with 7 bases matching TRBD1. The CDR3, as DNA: TGTGCCAGCAGCCCGACAGGGAAGGGCTACGAGCAGTACTTC. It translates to CASSPTGKGYEQYF.